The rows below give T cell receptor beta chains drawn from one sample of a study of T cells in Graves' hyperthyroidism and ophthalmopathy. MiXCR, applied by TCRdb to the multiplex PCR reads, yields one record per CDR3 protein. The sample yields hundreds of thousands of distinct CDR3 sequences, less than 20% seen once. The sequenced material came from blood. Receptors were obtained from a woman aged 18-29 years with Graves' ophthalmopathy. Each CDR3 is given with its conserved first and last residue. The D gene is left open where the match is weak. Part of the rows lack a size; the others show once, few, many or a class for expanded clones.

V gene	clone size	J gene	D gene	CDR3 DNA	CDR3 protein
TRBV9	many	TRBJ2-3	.	TGTGCCAGCAGCGTAGGCGTCCGGGATACGCAGTATTTT	CASSVGVRDTQYF
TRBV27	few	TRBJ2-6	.	TGTGCCAGCAGTTTCTTGACAGGCCCTTCTGGGGCCAACGTCCTGACTTTC	CASSFLTGPSGANVLTF
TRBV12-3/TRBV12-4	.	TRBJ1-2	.	TGTGCCAGCAGTCAAATGTTAAGACCGGGACCGCGTATTGGCTACACCTTC	CASSQMLRPGPRIGYTF
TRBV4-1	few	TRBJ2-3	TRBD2	TGCGCCAGCAGCCAAGGGGGAGCGGGAGGGGGCACAGATACGCAGTATTTT	CASSQGGAGGGTDTQYF
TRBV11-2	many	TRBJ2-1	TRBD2	TGTGCCAGCAGCTGGGCGGGAGAATCTGAGCAGTTCTTC	CASSWAGESEQFF
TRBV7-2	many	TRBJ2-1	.	TGTGCCAGCAGCCCAAATGATGGGGGGCTTCGGATTTGGAATGAGCAGTTCTTC	CASSPNDGGLRIWNEQFF
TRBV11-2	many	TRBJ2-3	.	TGTGCCAGCAGCAGCCGGGGGGCGGGGGATAGCACAGATACGCAGTATTTT	CASSSRGAGDSTDTQYF
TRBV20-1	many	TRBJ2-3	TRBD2	TGCAGTGCTAGAGGTCTAGCGGGGGGCTTAGATACGCAGTATTTT	CSARGLAGGLDTQYF
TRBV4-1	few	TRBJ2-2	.	TGCGCCAGCAGCCCCCACAGGGCAATGGGCACCGGGGAGCTGTTTTTT	CASSPHRAMGTGELFF
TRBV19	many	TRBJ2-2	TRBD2	TGTGCCAGTAGTATGGGAGTAGCGGGGGGACCCTACACCGGGGAGCTGTTTTTT	CASSMGVAGGPYTGELFF
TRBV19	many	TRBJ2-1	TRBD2	TGTGCCAGTAGTAAACTGCTGGGACTACTCAACAATGAGCAGTTCTTC	CASSKLLGLLNNEQFF
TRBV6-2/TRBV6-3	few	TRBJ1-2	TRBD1	TGTGCCAGCAGTGTAGGGGGACAGGACTATGGCTACACCTTC	CASSVGGQDYGYTF
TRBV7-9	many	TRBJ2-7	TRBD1	TGTGCCAGCAGCTTGGTCGACAGGGGGCGCGAGCAGTACTTC	CASSLVDRGREQYF
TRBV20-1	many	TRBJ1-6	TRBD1	TGCAGTGCTAGAGATACAGGGGGCACTTCACCCCTCCACTTT	CSARDTGGTSPLHF
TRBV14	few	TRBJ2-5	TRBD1	TGTGCCAGCAGCCGACGTCGGACAGGGGAAGGGGAGACCCAGTACTTC	CASSRRRTGEGETQYF
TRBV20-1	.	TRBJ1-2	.	TGCAGTGCTAGCCCGGGGCTCGACTATGGCTACACCTTC	CSASPGLDYGYTF
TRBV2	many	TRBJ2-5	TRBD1	TGTGCCAGCAATGGGGGCACAGGGGTCCCGGAGACCCAGTACTTC	CASNGGTGVPETQYF
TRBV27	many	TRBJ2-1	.	TGTGCCAGTTACTCCTACAATGAGCAGTTCTTC	CASYSYNEQFF
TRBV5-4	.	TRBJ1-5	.	TGTGCCAGCAGCTTCGGGCAGCCCCAGCATTTT	CASSFGQPQHF
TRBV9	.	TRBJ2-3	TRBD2	TGTGCCAGCAGCGCAGCGGGAGGGAGCCCGTACACAGATACGCAGTATTTT	CASSAAGGSPYTDTQYF
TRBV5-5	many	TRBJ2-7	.	TGTGCCAGCACCAAGGTAATGGCACGTTATGGCGACGACGAGCAGTACTTC	CASTKVMARYGDDEQYF
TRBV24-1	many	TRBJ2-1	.	TGTGCCACCAGTGATTTGCATGGGTGGGACGTGGCACCCTCCTACAATGAGCAGTTCTTC	CATSDLHGWDVAPSYNEQFF
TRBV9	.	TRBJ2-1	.	TGTGCCAGCGGCGCGGACGACAGCCGCTACAATGAGCAGTTCTTC	CASGADDSRYNEQFF
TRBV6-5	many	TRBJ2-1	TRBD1	TGTGCCAGCAGTTACGGCGGACAGGGGAATGAGCAGTTCTTC	CASSYGGQGNEQFF
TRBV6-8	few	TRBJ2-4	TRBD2	TGTGCCAGCAGATTAACTAGCGGGGCCTGGGAAAACATTCAGTACTTC	CASRLTSGAWENIQYF
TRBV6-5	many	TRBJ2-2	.	TGTGCCAGCAGTTACTCCCCGGAGGAGGGGGACTCCGGGGAGCTGTTTTTT	CASSYSPEEGDSGELFF
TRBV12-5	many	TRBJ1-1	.	TGTGCTAGTGGTTTGGTACTAAAAGGCAACGACGGGAACACTGAAGCTTTCTTT	CASGLVLKGNDGNTEAFF
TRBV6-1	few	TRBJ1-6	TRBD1	TGTGCCAGCAGTGATCTGGCCCAGACAGGGATCCACTTT	CASSDLAQTGIHF
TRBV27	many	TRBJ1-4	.	TGTGCCAGCAGTTTATCGGGGGGAGGGGCTAATGAAAAACTGTTTTTT	CASSLSGGGANEKLFF
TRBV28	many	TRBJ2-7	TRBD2	TGTGCCAGCAGTTTTCCCCTACTAGCGGGGGGCTACGAGCAGTACTTC	CASSFPLLAGGYEQYF
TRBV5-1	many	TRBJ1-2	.	TGCGCCAGCAGCTTGGCCGTACCGGATGGCTACACCTTC	CASSLAVPDGYTF
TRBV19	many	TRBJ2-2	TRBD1	TGTGCCAGTAGTTTCTCGGGACAGGGGCGCACCGGGGAGCTGTTTTTT	CASSFSGQGRTGELFF
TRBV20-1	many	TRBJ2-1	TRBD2	TGCAGTGCTGCCAGCGGGAAAGATTGGAATGAGCAGTTCTTC	CSAASGKDWNEQFF
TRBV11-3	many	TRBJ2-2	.	TGTGCCAGCAGCGCCCGGGACCCAGCGAACACCGGGGAGCTGTTTTTT	CASSARDPANTGELFF
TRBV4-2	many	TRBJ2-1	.	TGTGCCAGCAGCCAAGGGGGGCCGTCCTACAATGAGCAGTTCTTC	CASSQGGPSYNEQFF
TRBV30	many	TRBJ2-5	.	TGTGCCTGGAGTGTCCTGTCGAGGGAGACCCAGTACTTC	CAWSVLSRETQYF
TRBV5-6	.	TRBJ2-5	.	TGTGCCAGCAGGGACAGCTTGGTACAAGAGACCCAGTACTTC	CASRDSLVQETQYF
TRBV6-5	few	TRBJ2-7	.	TGTGCCAGCAGTTCGGACGGGTTTTCCTACGAGCAGTACTTC	CASSSDGFSYEQYF
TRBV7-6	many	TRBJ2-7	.	TGTACCAGCAGCTTAGCGGCAGGGCCTGACGAGCAGTACTTC	CTSSLAAGPDEQYF
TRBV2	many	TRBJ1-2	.	TGTGCCAGCAGTGAAGACAGAATCTATGGCTACACCTTC	CASSEDRIYGYTF
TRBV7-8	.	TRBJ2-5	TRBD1	TGTGCCAGCAGCTTAGTTGGGACAGGGGAGACCCAGTACTTC	CASSLVGTGETQYF
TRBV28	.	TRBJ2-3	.	TGTGCCAGCAGACCCTCTTTTCGCAGGGCAGATACGCAGTATTTT	CASRPSFRRADTQYF